This T cell receptor beta chain comes out of a study of blood T cell repertoires in COVID-19 (dated by TCRdb to about 2020). About the investigation overall: The collaborator samples originated in the United States, Italy and Spain and spanned the acute and convalescent phases of COVID-19. The samples were drawn from the first 160 participants of the ongoing ImmuneRACE study and from 1,254 subjects provided by 6 global collaborators. The sample metadata nearly always contained a de-identified subject ID, COVID-19 status, age in years and sex. The material from the prospective study consisted of cDNA or gDNA derived from T cells, B-cell-depleted T cells, or PBMCs. The repertoires were released in a freely available public database intended as a resource for research on the immune response to SARS-CoV-2. The dataset comprised deeply sampled blood TCRbeta repertoires from subjects exposed to, actively infected with, or recovered from COVID-19. Where available, HLA class I and class II types were taken from metadata supplied by the sample provider and were not determined by assay-based typing.

TCRbeta CDR3 regions were amplified from genomic DNA by means of the immunoSEQ Assay, a bias-controlled multiplex PCR. In the authors' own workflow: Nucleated cell counts per sample were estimated from amplification of reference gene primers within the assay. To quantify the absolute abundance of each unique TCRbeta CDR3 rearrangement, sequence reads were collapsed and filtered. For each sample, productive Simpson clonality was calculated as the square root of Simpson's diversity index across productive rearrangements. Not all clones reach the TCRdb copy of this immuneACCESS table, which keeps in-frame sequences only. Checked studies attribute under half of the gap to unresolved V genes and leave the rest unexplained. V, J and clone size derive from that table, while D and trimming were established from the DNA sequence. The sample includes roughly 200,000 clones, with 70% to 90% observed a single time. The ten largest clonotypes hold more than 2.5% of the sample.

What the work shows at the level of the full study, not this receptor alone: The quantity of clinical and demographic metadata differed by source and by participant and was supplied without curation.

As for this clone: There is no known antigen for this receptor. The record has no base qualities; no much larger clone is one base away.

Whole blood was collected in K2EDTA tubes by collaborating institutions according to the institutions' own protocols. Collaborator samples were shipped for TCRbeta analysis as frozen whole blood, isolated PBMCs, or DNA extracted from either sample type. From the germline V gene (reference sequence), CDR1 is GTSNPN and CDR2 is SVGIG. The germline V end is reduced by 2 bases and the J end by 5 bases; junction bases left unmatched: 9. The CDR3 holds 15 amino acids from the cysteine to the phenylalanine. This entry keeps only the CDR3 DNA: 45 bases, framed from base 1. The material sequenced was peripheral blood. The clonotype comes from a man in his fifties or sixties with acute or convalescent COVID-19. The chain is made from TRBV30 and TRBJ2-5; 9 central bases correspond to TRBD1. The CDR3 in this case is CAWSRGQGPRETQYF. DNA sequence: TGTGCCTGGAGTCGGGGACAGGGTCCGAGGGAGACCCAGTACTTC.